This entry concerns a single TCR beta chain. This record belongs to a study of blood T cell repertoires in COVID-19. Background on the study: T cells, B-cell-depleted T cells, or PBMCs provided the cDNA or gDNA that served as material.

Participant ages covered about 18 to 89 years across approximately 25 US areas. In assigning cohorts, the study relied on participant-reported clinical history. Under the authors' procedure: Nucleated cell counts were estimated from reference gene primer amplification. The repertoire was sequenced with immunoSEQ multiplex PCR; TCRdb's copy has only in-frame clones and lacks some. Clonal size and the V and J genes are those of that table, whereas D and trimming came from the DNA. The sample carries 300,000 to 400,000 clones, 88% recorded once. Trimming removed 3 bases at V and 5 bases at J, with 16 bases between. The CDR3 runs to 15 residues. CDR1 LNHDA and CDR2 SQIVND come from the germline V gene (reference sequence).

This TCR came from a woman in her 30s with acute COVID-19. The material sequenced was PBMCs or T cells enriched from blood (not recorded which). This sequence joins TRBV19 and TRBJ1-1; D gene uncertain. CDR3 nucleotides: TGTGCCAGTAGTATTATCACTAGGGCGAGGACTGAAGCTTTCTTT. Its translation: CASSIITRARTEAFF.